This TCR beta chain was sequenced during a study of blood T cell repertoires in COVID-19. Germline V gene data show CDR1 as MGHDK and CDR2 as SYGVNS. V was cut by 8 bases and J by 8 bases, with 16 bases left in between. The CDR3 totals 14 residues. TCRdb keeps only in-frame clones here, not all; method: immunoSEQ multiplex PCR. The sample carries fewer than 350,000 clones, 75% to 90% recorded once. Enrollees, about 18 to 89 years old, lived in about two dozen US areas. The study counted Cohort 3 donors as recovered given two negative PCRs, clearance, or symptom resolution. This receptor was taken from a woman aged 40 to 50 who had recovered from COVID-19. Source material: PBMCs or T cells enriched from blood (not recorded which). The chain joins TRBV25-1 to TRBJ1-6; possible D gene TRBD1, 6 bases. CDR3 nucleotides: TGTGCCAGCTTCCTCCGGGACATTGATTCACCCCTCCACTTT. Residues: CASFLRDIDSPLHF.